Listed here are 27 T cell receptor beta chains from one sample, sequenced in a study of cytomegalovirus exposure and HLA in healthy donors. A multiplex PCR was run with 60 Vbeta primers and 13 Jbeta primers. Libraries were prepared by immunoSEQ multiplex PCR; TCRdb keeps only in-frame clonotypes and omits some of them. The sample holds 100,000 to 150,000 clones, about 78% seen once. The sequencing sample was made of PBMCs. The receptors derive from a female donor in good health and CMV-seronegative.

The CDR3 here is CASRTGPYTEAFF. Here the CDR3 DNA reads TGTGCCAGCCGTACAGGACCTTACACTGAAGCTTTCTTT. The gene calls are TRBV11-2 and TRBJ1-1; D perhaps matches TRBD1 (5 bases). V lost 8 bases to trimming and J lost 3 bases, with 13 bases between them. The germline V gene encodes CDR1 SGHAT and CDR2 FQNNGV. The CDR3 has 13 amino acids.

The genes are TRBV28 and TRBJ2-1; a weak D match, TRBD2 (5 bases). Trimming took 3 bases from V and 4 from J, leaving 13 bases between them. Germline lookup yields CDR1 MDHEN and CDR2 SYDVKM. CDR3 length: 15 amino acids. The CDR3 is CASSLGGLLYNEQFF. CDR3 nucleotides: TGTGCCAGCAGTTTGGGCGGGCTGTTGTACAATGAGCAGTTCTTC. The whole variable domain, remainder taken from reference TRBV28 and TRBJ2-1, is DVKVTQSSRYLVKRTGEKVFLECVQDMDHENMFWYRQDPGLGLRLIYFSYDVKMKEKGDIPEGYSVSREKKERFSLILESASTNQTSMYLCASSLGGLLYNEQFFGPGTRLTVL.

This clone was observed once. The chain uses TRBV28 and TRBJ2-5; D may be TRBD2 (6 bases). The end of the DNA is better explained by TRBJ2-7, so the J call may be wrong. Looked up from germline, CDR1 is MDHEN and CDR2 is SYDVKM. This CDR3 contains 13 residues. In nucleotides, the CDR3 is TGTGCCAGCAGACTCGCGGGGACCGACGAGCAGTACTTC. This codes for CASRLAGTDEQYF.

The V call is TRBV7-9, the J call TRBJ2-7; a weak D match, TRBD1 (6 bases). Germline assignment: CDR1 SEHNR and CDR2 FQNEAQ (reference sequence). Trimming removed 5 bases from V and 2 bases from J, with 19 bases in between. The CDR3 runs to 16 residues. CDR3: CASSEVERGSPYEQYF. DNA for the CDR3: TGTGCCAGCAGCGAAGTTGAGAGGGGGTCTCCCTACGAGCAGTACTTC.

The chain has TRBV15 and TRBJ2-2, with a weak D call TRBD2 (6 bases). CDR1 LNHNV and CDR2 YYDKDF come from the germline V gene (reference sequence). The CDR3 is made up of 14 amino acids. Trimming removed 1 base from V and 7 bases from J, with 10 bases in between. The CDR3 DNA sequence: TGTGCCACCAGCAGAGGGGGAGGCATCGGGGAGCTGTTTTTT. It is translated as CATSRGGGIGELFF.

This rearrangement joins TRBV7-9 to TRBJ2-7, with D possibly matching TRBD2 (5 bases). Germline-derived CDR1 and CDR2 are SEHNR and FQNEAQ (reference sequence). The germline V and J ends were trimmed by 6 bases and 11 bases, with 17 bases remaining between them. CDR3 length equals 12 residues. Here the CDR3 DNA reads TGTGCCAGCAGTGCCTCGGGGAGTCGGGAGTACTTC. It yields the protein CASSASGSREYF.

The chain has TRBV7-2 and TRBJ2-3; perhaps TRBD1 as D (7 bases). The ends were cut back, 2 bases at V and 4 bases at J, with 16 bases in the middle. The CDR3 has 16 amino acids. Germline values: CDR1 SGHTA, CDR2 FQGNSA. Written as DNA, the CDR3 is TGTGCCAGCAGCTTACAGGGGGGAGTTGGGGCAGATACGCAGTATTTT. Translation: CASSLQGGVGADTQYF.

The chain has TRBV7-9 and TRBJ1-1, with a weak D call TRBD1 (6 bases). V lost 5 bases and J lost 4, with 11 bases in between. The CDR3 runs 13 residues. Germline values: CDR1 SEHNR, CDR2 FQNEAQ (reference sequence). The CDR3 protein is CASSVQGPTEAFF. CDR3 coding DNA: TGTGCCAGCAGCGTTCAGGGGCCCACTGAAGCTTTCTTT.

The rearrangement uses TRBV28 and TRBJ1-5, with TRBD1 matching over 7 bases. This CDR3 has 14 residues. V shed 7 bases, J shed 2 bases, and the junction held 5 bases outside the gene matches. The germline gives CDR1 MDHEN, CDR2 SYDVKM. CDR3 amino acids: CASNKGQGNQPQHF. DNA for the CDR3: TGTGCCAGCAACAAAGGACAGGGCAATCAGCCCCAGCATTTT.

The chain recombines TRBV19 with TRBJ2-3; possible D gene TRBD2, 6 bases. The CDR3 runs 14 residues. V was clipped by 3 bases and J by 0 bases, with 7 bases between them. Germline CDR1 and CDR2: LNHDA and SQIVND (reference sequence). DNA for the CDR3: TGTGCCAGTAGTATTAGCGGCAGCACAGATACGCAGTATTTT. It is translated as CASSISGSTDTQYF.

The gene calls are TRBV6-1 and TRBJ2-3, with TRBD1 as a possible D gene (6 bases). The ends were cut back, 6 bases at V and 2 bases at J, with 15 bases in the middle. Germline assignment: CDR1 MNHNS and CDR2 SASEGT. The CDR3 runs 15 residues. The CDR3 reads CASRGDNRATDTQYF. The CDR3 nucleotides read TGTGCCAGCAGGGGGGATAACAGGGCCACAGATACGCAGTATTTT.

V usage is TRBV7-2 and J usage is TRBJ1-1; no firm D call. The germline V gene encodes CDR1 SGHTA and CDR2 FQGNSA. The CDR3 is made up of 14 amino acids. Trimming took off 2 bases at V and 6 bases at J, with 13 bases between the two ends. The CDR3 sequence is CASSLSYRVSEAFF. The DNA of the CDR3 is TGTGCCAGCAGCTTATCTTACAGAGTATCTGAAGCTTTCTTT.

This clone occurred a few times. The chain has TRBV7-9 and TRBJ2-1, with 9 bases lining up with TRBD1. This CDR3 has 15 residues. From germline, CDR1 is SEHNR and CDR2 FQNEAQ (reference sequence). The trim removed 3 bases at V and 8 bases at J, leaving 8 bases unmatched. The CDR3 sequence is CASSFGQGNLDEQFF. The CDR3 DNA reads TGTGCCAGCAGCTTTGGACAGGGGAATTTGGATGAGCAGTTCTTC.

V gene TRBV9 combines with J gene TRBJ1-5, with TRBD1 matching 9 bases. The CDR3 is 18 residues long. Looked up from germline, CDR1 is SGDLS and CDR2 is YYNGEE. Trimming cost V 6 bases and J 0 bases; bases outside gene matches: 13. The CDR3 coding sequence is TGTGCCAGCAACGGACAGGGGAACTCACCCAGTAGCAATCAGCCCCAGCATTTT. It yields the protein CASNGQGNSPSSNQPQHF. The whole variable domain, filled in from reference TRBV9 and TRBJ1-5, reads DSGVTQTPKHLITATGQRVTLRCSPRSGDLSVYWYQQSLDQGLQFLIQYYNGEERAKGNILERFSAQQFPDLHSELNLSSLELGDSALYFCASNGQGNSPSSNQPQHFGDGTRLSIL.

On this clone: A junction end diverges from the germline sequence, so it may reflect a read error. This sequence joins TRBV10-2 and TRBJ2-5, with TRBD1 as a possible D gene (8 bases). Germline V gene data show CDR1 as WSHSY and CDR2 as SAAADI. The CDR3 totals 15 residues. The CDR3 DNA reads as TGCGCCAGCAGTGAGTCAGACAGGGGAGGGGAGATCCAGTACTTC. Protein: CASSESDRGGEIQYF.

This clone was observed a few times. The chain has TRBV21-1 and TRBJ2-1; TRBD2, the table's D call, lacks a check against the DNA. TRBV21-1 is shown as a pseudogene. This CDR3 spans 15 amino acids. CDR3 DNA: TGTGCCAGCAGCTCCCGGACTAGCGGGAGTAATGAGCAGTTCTTC. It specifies CASSSRTSGSNEQFF.

CDR3 bases: TGTGCCAGCAGTTTATCGAGGGAGGCGCAGTTCTTC. It specifies CASSLSREAQFF. The V gene is TRBV27, the J gene TRBJ2-1, with D possibly matching TRBD2 (6 bases). V was trimmed by 0 bases and J by 12 bases, leaving 9 bases between them. The germline V gene has CDR1 MNHEY and CDR2 SMNVEV (reference sequence). This CDR3 has 12 residues.

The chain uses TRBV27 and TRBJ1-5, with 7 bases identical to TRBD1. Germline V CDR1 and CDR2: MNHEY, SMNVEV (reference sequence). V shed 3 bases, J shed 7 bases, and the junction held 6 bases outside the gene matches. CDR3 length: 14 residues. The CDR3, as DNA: TGTGCCAGCAGTTTCCAGGGGGGACGACAGCCCCAGCATTTT. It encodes CASSFQGGRQPQHF.

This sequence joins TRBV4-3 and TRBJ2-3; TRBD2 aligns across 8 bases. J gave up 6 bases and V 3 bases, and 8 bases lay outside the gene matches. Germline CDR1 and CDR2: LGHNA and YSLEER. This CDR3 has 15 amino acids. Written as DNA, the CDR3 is TGCGCCAGCAGCCATACTAGCGGAGAAGGGGATACGCAGTATTTT. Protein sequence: CASSHTSGEGDTQYF.

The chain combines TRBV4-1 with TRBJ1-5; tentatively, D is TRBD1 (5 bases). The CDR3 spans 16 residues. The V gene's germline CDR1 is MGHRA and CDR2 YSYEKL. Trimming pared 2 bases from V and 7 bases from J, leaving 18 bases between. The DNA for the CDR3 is TGCGCCAGCAGCCAATTTCCACCAGGGTCAGGACAGCCCCAGCATTTT. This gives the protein CASSQFPPGSGQPQHF.

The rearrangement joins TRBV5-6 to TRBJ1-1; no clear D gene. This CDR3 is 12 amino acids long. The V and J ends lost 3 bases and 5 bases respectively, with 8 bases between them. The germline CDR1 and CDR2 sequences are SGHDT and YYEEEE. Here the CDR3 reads CASSYVLTEAFF. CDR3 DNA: TGTGCCAGCAGCTATGTTCTGACTGAAGCTTTCTTT. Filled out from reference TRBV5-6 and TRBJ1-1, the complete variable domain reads DAGVTQSPTHLIKTRGQQVTLRCSPKSGHDTVSWYQQALGQGPQFIFQYYEEEERQRGNFPDRFSGHQFPNYSSELNVNALLLGDSALYLCASSYVLTEAFFGQGTRLTVV.

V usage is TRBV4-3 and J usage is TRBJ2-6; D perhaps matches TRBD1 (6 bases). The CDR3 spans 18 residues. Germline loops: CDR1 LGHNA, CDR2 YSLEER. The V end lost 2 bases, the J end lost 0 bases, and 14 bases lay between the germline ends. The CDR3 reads CASSQKRQDSSGANVLTF. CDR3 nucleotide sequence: TGCGCCAGCAGCCAAAAGCGACAGGATTCCTCTGGGGCCAACGTCCTGACTTTC.

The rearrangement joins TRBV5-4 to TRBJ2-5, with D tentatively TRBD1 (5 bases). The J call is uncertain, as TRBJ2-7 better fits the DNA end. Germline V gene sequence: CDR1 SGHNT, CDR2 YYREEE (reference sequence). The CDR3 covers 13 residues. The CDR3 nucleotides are TGTGCCAGCAGCTCAGGGTTCGGATACGAGCAGTACTTC. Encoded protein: CASSSGFGYEQYF.

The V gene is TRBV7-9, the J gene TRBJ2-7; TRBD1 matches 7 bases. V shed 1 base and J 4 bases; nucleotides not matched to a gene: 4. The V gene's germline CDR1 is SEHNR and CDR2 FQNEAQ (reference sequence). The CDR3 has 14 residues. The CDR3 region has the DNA TGTGCCAGCAGCTTAGTTGGGGACAGATACGAGCAGTACTTC. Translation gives CASSLVGDRYEQYF.

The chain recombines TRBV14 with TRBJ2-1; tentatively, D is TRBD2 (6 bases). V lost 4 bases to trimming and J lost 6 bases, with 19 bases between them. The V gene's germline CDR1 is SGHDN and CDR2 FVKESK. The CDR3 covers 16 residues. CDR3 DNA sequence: TGTGCCAGCAGCCTTACCGGGACTGGGATAATCAATGAGCAGTTCTTC. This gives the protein CASSLTGTGIINEQFF.

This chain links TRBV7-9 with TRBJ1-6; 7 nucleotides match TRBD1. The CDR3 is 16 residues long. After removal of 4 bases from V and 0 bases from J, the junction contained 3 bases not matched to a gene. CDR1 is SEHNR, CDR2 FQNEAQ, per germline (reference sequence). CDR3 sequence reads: CASSSTGSSYNSPLHF. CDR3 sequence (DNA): TGTGCCAGCAGCTCGACAGGGAGCTCCTATAATTCACCCCTCCACTTT.

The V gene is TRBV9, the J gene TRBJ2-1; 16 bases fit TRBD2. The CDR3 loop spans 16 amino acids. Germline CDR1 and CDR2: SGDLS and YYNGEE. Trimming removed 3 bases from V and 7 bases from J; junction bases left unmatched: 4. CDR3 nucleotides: TGTGCCAGCAGCGCGGGACTAGCGGGAGGGTCAAATGAGCAGTTCTTC. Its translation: CASSAGLAGGSNEQFF.